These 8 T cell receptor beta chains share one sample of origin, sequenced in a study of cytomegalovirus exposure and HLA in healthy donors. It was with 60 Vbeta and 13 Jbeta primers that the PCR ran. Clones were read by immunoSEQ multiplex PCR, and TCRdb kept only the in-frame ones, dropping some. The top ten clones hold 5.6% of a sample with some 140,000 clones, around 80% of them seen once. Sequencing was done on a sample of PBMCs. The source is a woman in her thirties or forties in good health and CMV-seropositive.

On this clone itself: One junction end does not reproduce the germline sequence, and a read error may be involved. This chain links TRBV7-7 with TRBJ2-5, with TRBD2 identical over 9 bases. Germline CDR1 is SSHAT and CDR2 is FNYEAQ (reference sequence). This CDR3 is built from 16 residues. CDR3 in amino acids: CASSHRWASGEETQYF. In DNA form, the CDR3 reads TGTGCTAGCAGCCACCGTTGGGCTAGCGGGGAAGAGACCCAGTACTTC.

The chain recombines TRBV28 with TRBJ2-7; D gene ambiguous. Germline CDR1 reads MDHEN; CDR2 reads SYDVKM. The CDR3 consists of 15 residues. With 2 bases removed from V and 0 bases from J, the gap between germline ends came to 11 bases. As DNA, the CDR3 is TGTGCCAGCAGTTTAGGAAGTTGGAGCTCCTACGAGCAGTACTTC. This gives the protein CASSLGSWSSYEQYF. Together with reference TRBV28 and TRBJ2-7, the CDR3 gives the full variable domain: DVKVTQSSRYLVKRTGEKVFLECVQDMDHENMFWYRQDPGLGLRLIYFSYDVKMKEKGDIPEGYSVSREKKERFSLILESASTNQTSMYLCASSLGSWSSYEQYFGPGTRLTVT.

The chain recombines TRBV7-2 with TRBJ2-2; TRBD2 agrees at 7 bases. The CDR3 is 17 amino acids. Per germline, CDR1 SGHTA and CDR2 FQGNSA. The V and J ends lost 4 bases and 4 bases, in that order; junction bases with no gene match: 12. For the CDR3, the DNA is TGTGCCAGCAGCTCACAGCGGGGCGGGAAGACCACCGGGGAGCTGTTTTTT. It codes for CASSSQRGGKTTGELFF.

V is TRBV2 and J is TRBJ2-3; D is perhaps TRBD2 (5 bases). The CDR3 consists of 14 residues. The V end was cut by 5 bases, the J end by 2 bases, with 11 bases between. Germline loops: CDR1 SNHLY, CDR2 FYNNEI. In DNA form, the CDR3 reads TGTGCCAGCAGTCGGGATTCGGTCACAGATACGCAGTATTTT. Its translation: CASSRDSVTDTQYF.

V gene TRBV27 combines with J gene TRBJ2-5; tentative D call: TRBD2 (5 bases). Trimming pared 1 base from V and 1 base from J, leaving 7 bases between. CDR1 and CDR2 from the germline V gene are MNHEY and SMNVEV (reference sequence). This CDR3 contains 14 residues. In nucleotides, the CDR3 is TGTGCCAGCAGTTTATGGGGAGTCCAAGAGACCCAGTACTTC. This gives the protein CASSLWGVQETQYF.

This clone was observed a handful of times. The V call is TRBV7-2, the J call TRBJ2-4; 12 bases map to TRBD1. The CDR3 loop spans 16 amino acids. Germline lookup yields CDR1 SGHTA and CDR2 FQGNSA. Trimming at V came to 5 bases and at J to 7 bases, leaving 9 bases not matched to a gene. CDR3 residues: CASSPSGTGGPNIQYF. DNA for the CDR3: TGTGCCAGCAGCCCATCGGGGACAGGGGGCCCGAACATTCAGTACTTC.

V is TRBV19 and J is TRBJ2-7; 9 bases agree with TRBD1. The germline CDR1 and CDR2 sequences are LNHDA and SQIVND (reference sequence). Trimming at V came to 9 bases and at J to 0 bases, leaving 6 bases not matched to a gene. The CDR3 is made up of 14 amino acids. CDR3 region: CASSSGQGSYEQYF. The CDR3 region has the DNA TGTGCCAGCTCCTCGGGACAGGGCTCCTACGAGCAGTACTTC. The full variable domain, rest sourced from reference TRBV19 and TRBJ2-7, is DGGITQSPKYLFRKEGQNVTLSCEQNLNHDAMYWYRQDPGQGLRLIYYSQIVNDFQKGDIAEGYSVSREKKESFPLTVTSAQKNPTAFYLCASSSGQGSYEQYFGPGTRLTVT.

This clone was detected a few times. The CDR3 bases are TGTGCCAGCAGCTTCAGGGGGGCGCTAGCGGGAGGCGGGGAGCTGTTTTTT. Translation: CASSFRGALAGGGELFF. This rearrangement joins TRBV7-2 to TRBJ2-2, with TRBD2 matching 11 bases. V was pared by 3 bases and J by 7 bases, with 10 bases of the junction left unmatched. This CDR3 has 17 amino acids. Germline CDR1 is SGHTA and CDR2 is FQGNSA.